This TCR beta chain came from a study of T cells in Graves' hyperthyroidism and ophthalmopathy. The overall study: Upon initial diagnosis and before any treatment, peripheral blood was collected.

The CDR3 regions of TCR beta were amplified from RNA transcripts. Carried out on the TCR CDR3, a first-round RT-PCR used the HTBI primer set. Using its own MiXCR run on the multiplex PCR reads, TCRdb lists one record per CDR3 protein. Of 400,000 to 600,000 distinct CDR3 sequences listed, about 16% are singletons. The CDR3 length is 15 residues. Germline loops: CDR1 MNHEY, CDR2 SMNVEV (reference sequence). Deletions cut 2 bases from V and 10 bases from J, with 18 bases between. The chain links TRBV27 to TRBJ2-1; tentative D call: TRBD2 (6 bases). The source material was blood. This clonotype was obtained from a woman in her 30s with Graves' ophthalmopathy. The CDR3 spells CASSLPASDQWEQFF. In nucleotides, the CDR3 is TGTGCCAGCAGTTTACCAGCTAGCGATCAATGGGAGCAGTTCTTC.